This T cell receptor beta chain was sequenced for a study of cytomegalovirus exposure and HLA in healthy donors. The study, taken as a whole, reports: Follow-up analysis later connected one missense variant in DCLRE1C with trimming of TCR beta V- and J-genes. Clonal expansion was found to be greater in HLA-associated TCR beta chains than in equally common others in a later analysis.

The CDR3 extends over 14 amino acids. Trimming shortened V by 4 bases and J by 0 bases, and 10 bases separated the two germline ends. The germline gives CDR1 MNHEY, CDR2 SVGAGI. The PCR ran on 60 Vbeta and 13 Jbeta primers. Clones were sequenced by immunoSEQ multiplex PCR, and TCRdb holds only the in-frame ones, with some missing. This table holds around 170,000 clones, 82% found once. Concerning this clone: The antigen is not known. The same CDR3 can be traced to other DNA sequences in this sample.

The material sequenced was PBMCs. This receptor was identified in a woman aged 18-35 years in good health and CMV-seronegative. The V and J genes are TRBV6-5 and TRBJ2-7, with TRBD2 as a possible D gene (6 bases). The CDR3 region is CASSLGGSSYEQYF. CDR3 in DNA: TGTGCCAGCAGTTTAGGAGGGAGCTCCTACGAGCAGTACTTC.